This entry features one T cell receptor beta chain sequence. Its antigen remains undetermined. Per-nucleotide qualities are absent, and no much larger clonotype sits a single base away. This record comes from a study of blood T cell repertoires in COVID-19 (TCRdb year 2020). In the study overall: The collaborator samples originated in the United States, Italy and Spain and spanned the acute and convalescent phases of COVID-19. The material from the prospective study consisted of cDNA or gDNA derived from T cells, B-cell-depleted T cells, or PBMCs. Subjects who had been exposed to COVID-19, were actively infected with it, or had recovered from it provided the deeply sampled blood TCRbeta repertoires that made up the dataset. The repertoires were made available in a free public database intended to serve as a resource for research on the immune response to SARS-CoV-2. The samples were drawn from two sources: the first 160 participants of the ongoing ImmuneRACE study, and over 1,000 subjects contributed by 6 global collaborators. A de-identified subject ID, COVID-19 status, age in years and sex were almost always included in the sample metadata. Where HLA class I and class II types were available, the types were taken from metadata supplied by the sample provider, not from assay-based typing. The investigation overall reported the following: How much clinical and demographic metadata was included differed by source and by participant, and the metadata was provided uncurated.

Reading the germline V gene (reference sequence) gives CDR1 LNHDA and CDR2 SQIVND. V is reduced by 5 bases and J by 4 bases, leaving a spacing of 20 bases between them. The CDR3 spans 16 residues, from the cysteine through the phenylalanine. The CDR3 DNA has 48 bases and is translated from base 1. Another Seattle source contributed samples from volunteer blood donors who had recovered from COVID-19. Collaborating institutions collected whole blood in K2EDTA tubes following their own protocols. Collaborator samples were shipped for TCRbeta analysis as frozen whole blood, isolated PBMCs, or DNA extracted from either sample type. The immunoSEQ Assay, a bias-controlled multiplex PCR, was used to amplify TCRbeta CDR3 regions from genomic DNA. The authors' analysis ran thus. The number of nucleated cells in each sample was estimated by amplification of reference gene primers within the assay. To quantify the absolute abundance of each unique TCRbeta CDR3 rearrangement, sequence reads were collapsed and filtered. For each sample, productive Simpson clonality was calculated as the square root of Simpson's diversity index across productive rearrangements. Not all clones reach the TCRdb copy of this immuneACCESS table, which keeps in-frame sequences only. Checked studies attribute under half of the gap to unresolved V genes and leave the rest unexplained. From that table come the V and J calls and clone size; the DNA was used to work out D and trimming. In all, the sample holds 250,000 to 350,000 clones, and roughly 90% of those were seen once. The ten largest make up about 6.8% of the sample.

The sample consisted of peripheral blood. This TCR was recovered from a man aged 18 to 29 who had recovered from COVID-19. The V and J segments used are TRBV19 and TRBJ1-1, and possibly TRBD1, on 6 matching bases. The CDR3 is CASSPRTASSGTEAFF. The sequenced DNA is TGTGCCAGTAGTCCGCGGACAGCTTCCTCGGGCACTGAAGCTTTCTTT.